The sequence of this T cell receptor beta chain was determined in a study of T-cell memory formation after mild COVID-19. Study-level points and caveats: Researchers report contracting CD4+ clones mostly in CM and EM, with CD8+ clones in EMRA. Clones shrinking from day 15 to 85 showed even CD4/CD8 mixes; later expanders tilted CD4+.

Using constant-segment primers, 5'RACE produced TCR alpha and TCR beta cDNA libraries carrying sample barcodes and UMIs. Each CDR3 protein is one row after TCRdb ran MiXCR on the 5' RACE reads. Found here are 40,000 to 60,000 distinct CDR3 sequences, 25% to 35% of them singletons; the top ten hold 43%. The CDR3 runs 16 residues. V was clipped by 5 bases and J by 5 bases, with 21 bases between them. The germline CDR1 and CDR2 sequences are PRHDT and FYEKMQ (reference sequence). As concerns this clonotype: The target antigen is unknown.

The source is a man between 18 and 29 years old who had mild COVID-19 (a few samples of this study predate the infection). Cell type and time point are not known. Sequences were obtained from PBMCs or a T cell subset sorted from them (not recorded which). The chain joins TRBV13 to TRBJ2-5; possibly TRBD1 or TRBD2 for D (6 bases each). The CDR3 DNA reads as TGTGCCAGCAGCCCACCCGGGGGTACAGGGTTGGAGACCCAGTACTTC. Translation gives CASSPPGGTGLETQYF.